The present TCR beta chain was sequenced within a study of regulatory T cells in long-lasting Graves disease. Both iRepertoire HTBI primers and Arm-PCR of CDR3 regions were used to build the TCR beta libraries. TCRdb reprocessed the multiplex PCR reads with MiXCR, giving one entry per CDR3 protein. The sample has roughly 510,000 distinct CDR3 sequences; 16% are singletons. Time point described: newly diagnosed GD, antithyroid drugs for less than 3 months. PBMC RNA served as the TCR library source. This clonotype came up many times. Germline V lookup: CDR1 MNHEY, CDR2 SVGEGT. After removal of 0 bases from V and 3 bases from J, the junction contained 5 bases not matched to a gene. The CDR3 loop spans 16 amino acids. The sample was also reused in another study, on T cells in Graves' hyperthyroidism and ophthalmopathy. That publication notes: Researchers ran a first-round RT-PCR on the TCR CDR3 using the HTBI primer set.

V usage is TRBV6-2 or TRBV6-3 and J usage is TRBJ2-3; 8 bases are shared with TRBD2. This TCR was recovered from a man younger than 35 with Graves disease. The sequenced sample was peripheral blood mononuclear cells (PBMCs), obtained at new diagnosis, from a patient treated with antithyroid drugs. The CDR3, as DNA: TGTGCCAGCAGTTACTCGGTCGGGAGGGGGACAGATACGCAGTATTTT. Translating it yields CASSYSVGRGTDTQYF.